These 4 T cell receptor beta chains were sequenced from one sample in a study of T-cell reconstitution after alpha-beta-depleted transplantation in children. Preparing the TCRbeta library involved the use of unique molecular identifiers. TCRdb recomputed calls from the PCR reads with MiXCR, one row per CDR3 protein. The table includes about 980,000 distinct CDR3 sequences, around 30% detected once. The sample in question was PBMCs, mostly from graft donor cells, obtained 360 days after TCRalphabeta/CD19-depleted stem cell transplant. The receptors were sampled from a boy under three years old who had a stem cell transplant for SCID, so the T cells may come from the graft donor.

In nucleotides, the CDR3 is TGTGCCAGCAGCACCAACAGGGTCGGATCCTACAATGAGCAGTTCTTC. This translates into CASSTNRVGSYNEQFF. The chain links TRBV6-1 to TRBJ2-1; tentative D call: TRBD1 (6 bases). V shed 6 bases and J shed 1 base, with 16 bases lying between them. The germline CDR1 and CDR2 sequences are MNHNS and SASEGT. This CDR3 has 16 amino acids.

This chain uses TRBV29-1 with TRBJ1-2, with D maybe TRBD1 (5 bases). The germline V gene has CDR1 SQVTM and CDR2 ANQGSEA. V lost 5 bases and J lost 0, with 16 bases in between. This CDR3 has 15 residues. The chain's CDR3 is CSVSSGAEANYGYTF. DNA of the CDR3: TGCAGCGTTTCGTCCGGGGCCGAAGCTAACTATGGCTACACCTTC. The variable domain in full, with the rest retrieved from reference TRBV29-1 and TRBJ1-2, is SAVISQKPSRDICQRGTSLTIQCQVDSQVTMMFWYRQQPGQSLTLIATANQGSEATYESGFVIDKFPISRPNLTFSTLTVSNMSPEDSSIYLCSVSSGAEANYGYTFGSGTRLTVV.

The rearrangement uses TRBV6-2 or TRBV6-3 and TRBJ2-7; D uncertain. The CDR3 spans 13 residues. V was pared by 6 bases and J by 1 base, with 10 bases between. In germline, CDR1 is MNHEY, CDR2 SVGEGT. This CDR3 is CASRNIESYEQYF. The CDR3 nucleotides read TGTGCCAGCAGAAACATCGAGTCCTACGAGCAGTACTTC.

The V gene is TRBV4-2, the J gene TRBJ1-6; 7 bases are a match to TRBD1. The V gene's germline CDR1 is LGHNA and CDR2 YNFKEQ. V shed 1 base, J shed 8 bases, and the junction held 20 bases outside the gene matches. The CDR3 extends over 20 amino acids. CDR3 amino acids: CASSQVFDAEGAVRDSPLHF. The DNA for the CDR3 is TGTGCCAGCAGCCAAGTTTTCGACGCCGAGGGGGCCGTTCGGGATTCACCCCTCCACTTT.